These T cell receptor beta chains were read from a single sample in a study of glioma-infiltrating T cells after dendritic cell vaccination. The assay was immunoSEQ multiplex PCR, and TCRdb's table has in-frame clones only and misses some. The data hold more than 45,000 clones, with roughly 80% observed a single time. The sample was blood, taken after dendritic cell vaccination. All receptors derive from a human donor with glioblastoma. CDR3s include the opening cysteine and the closing phenylalanine or tryptophan. D genes are given only for firm matches. For some rows the clone size is stated as once, few or many, or as a class when expanded; others skip it.

j_call	clone_size	v_call	d_call	cdr3_nt	cdr3_aa
TRBJ1-1	.	TRBV4-3	.	TGCGCCAGCAGCCAAGACTGGAACACTGAAGCTTTCTTT	CASSQDWNTEAFF
TRBJ1-2	.	TRBV5-8	TRBD1	TGTGCCAGCAGCTGGGACAGGGACTATGGCTACACCTTC	CASSWDRDYGYTF
TRBJ1-1	.	TRBV7-2	.	TGTGCCAGCCCCACCGGGGGGGACACTGAAGCTTTCTTT	CASPTGGDTEAFF
TRBJ2-3	.	TRBV5-1	TRBD2	TGCGCCAGCAGCTCTGGACTAGCCACAGATACGCAGTATTTT	CASSSGLATDTQYF
TRBJ1-2	.	TRBV15	.	TGTGCCACCAAGGACGGGGTGAACTATGGCTACACCTTC	CATKDGVNYGYTF
TRBJ1-1	.	TRBV5-6	TRBD1	TGTGCCAGCAGCTATAGGACAGGGGGGTTTTTTGGGAACACTGAAGCTTTCTTT	CASSYRTGGFFGNTEAFF
TRBJ1-5	.	TRBV9	.	TGTGCCAGCGGGAAGGGGAATCAGCCCCAGCATTTT	CASGKGNQPQHF
TRBJ1-1	.	TRBV30	.	TGTGCCTGGGTTGCCCTCGGAGGGAACACTGAAGCTTTCTTT	CAWVALGGNTEAFF
TRBJ2-2	.	TRBV4-1	.	TGCGCCAGCAGAAAAAGCCAGGGTACCACCGGGGAGCTGTTTTTT	CASRKSQGTTGELFF
TRBJ1-2	.	TRBV7-6	TRBD1	TGTGCCAGCAGCCTCGACAGGGCTGGAGGCTACACCTTC	CASSLDRAGGYTF
TRBJ2-1	once	TRBV7-7	.	TGTGCTAGCAGCTTAGACCCCGGTGCTAATGAGCAGTTCTTC	CASSLDPGANEQFF
TRBJ1-2	.	TRBV2	TRBD1	TGTGCCAGCAGTGAAGCCACCAGGACGGACAGGGTCGTCTATGGCTACACCTTC	CASSEATRTDRVVYGYTF
TRBJ2-6	.	TRBV25-1	TRBD2	TGTGCCAGCAGTGAACCCCGCGGGGGAACTGGGGCCAACGTCCTGACTTTC	CASSEPRGGTGANVLTF
TRBJ1-2	.	TRBV2	TRBD1	TGTGCCAGCAGTGAAGCCGTCGACAGGGCTCGCCTCTATGGCTACACCTTC	CASSEAVDRARLYGYTF
TRBJ1-3	.	TRBV30	.	TGTGCCTGGCTCCCCGACAGCCCCTCTGGAAACACCATATATTTT	CAWLPDSPSGNTIYF
TRBJ2-1	.	TRBV5-4	.	TGTGCCAGCAGCTTAGGTGGGCCCTACAATGAGCAGTTCTTC	CASSLGGPYNEQFF
TRBJ1-2	.	TRBV7-9	.	TGTGCCAGCAGCTTAACCCACGACATTGGGCTTGGCTACACCTTC	CASSLTHDIGLGYTF
TRBJ1-5	.	TRBV10-1	.	TGCGCCAGCAGTGATTGGGGCCAGCCCCAGCATTTT	CASSDWGQPQHF
TRBJ1-5	.	TRBV7-8	TRBD1	TGTGCCAGCAGCTCTAGGACAGGGGACAATCAGCCCCAGCATTTT	CASSSRTGDNQPQHF
TRBJ1-5	.	TRBV10-3	TRBD1	TGTGCCATCAGAAAGACAGGGAGGAATCAGCCCCAGCATTTT	CAIRKTGRNQPQHF
TRBJ1-2	.	TRBV19	.	TGTGCCAGTAAGGTCGACAGACATGGCTACACCTTC	CASKVDRHGYTF
TRBJ1-1	once	TRBV27	.	TGTGCCAGCAGTTCCAACCCGGGGACTGAAGCTTTCTTT	CASSSNPGTEAFF
TRBJ1-5	.	TRBV30	.	TGTGCCTGGGCCCAGGGTGGCAATCAGCCCCAGCATTTT	CAWAQGGNQPQHF
TRBJ1-6	few	TRBV6-4	.	TGTGCCAGCAGTGAAGGACAGTATAATTCACCCCTCCACTTT	CASSEGQYNSPLHF
TRBJ1-1	.	TRBV7-8	TRBD1	TGTGCCAGCAGCTCCGGACAGGGGGTAACTGAAGCTTTCTTT	CASSSGQGVTEAFF
TRBJ1-1	.	TRBV7-2	TRBD1	TGTGCCAGCAGCGCACAGGGGTTTGGCACTGAAGCTTTCTTT	CASSAQGFGTEAFF
TRBJ2-1	.	TRBV7-8	TRBD2	TGTGCCAGCCGGAGCGGGGACTCCAACAATGAGCAGTTCTTC	CASRSGDSNNEQFF
TRBJ2-5	.	TRBV10-2	TRBD2	TGCGCCAGCAGGACGACTAGCGGGGGGGCTGGGGGACGGGAGACCCAGTACTTC	CASRTTSGGAGGRETQYF
TRBJ1-1	few	TRBV11-2	.	TGTGCCAGCAGCTTAGCTCAGGGTAGGACTGAAGCTTTCTTT	CASSLAQGRTEAFF
TRBJ1-1	.	TRBV29-1	.	TGCAGCGTTGAGGAGGGATCAAACACTGAAGCTTTCTTT	CSVEEGSNTEAFF
TRBJ2-7	.	TRBV5-1	TRBD2	TGCGCCAGCAGCATATCGCGGGAGACGGACGAGCAGTACTTC	CASSISRETDEQYF
TRBJ1-1	once	TRBV18	TRBD1	TGTGCCAGCTCACCAGGGACAGGGCCCGACACTGAAGCTTTCTTT	CASSPGTGPDTEAFF
TRBJ1-5	once	TRBV2	TRBD1	TGTGCCAGCAGTGAAGCGCTTGGGACAGGGGGGGTTATCAATCAGCCCCAGCATTTT	CASSEALGTGGVINQPQHF
TRBJ2-1	.	TRBV2	TRBD1	TGTGCCAGCAGGGGGGACAGGCGCATGGTGGATCAGGATGAGCAGTTCTTC	CASRGDRRMVDQDEQFF
TRBJ1-2	.	TRBV6-5	TRBD1	TGTGCCAGCAGTACCACGTCAGTGACAGGGAAAGGCTACACCTTC	CASSTTSVTGKGYTF
TRBJ2-1	.	TRBV2	TRBD1	TGTGCCAGCAGTGGCAAGACAGGGGGCAGACTCAATGAGCAGTTCTTC	CASSGKTGGRLNEQFF
TRBJ2-5	few	TRBV7-2	TRBD2	TGTGCCAGCAGTGTTCCCGGAGCGGGGGGTTACGAGACCCAGTACTTC	CASSVPGAGGYETQYF
TRBJ1-2	.	TRBV5-1	.	TGCGCCAGCAGCTACCAGACGGGAGGTAACTATGGCTACACCTTC	CASSYQTGGNYGYTF
TRBJ2-2	.	TRBV30	TRBD1	TGTGCCTGGAGCCCAGGGTCCCAGGACAGGGGGGAGCTGTTTTTT	CAWSPGSQDRGELFF
TRBJ1-5	.	TRBV15	.	TGTGCCACCAGCAGAGATTTCGGGTACGATCAGCCCCAGCATTTT	CATSRDFGYDQPQHF
TRBJ1-2	once	TRBV10-3	.	TGTGCCATCAGTGATGGTCGCGACAGCAGCGCTACTAACTATGGCTACACCTTC	CAISDGRDSSATNYGYTF
TRBJ2-6	.	TRBV7-2	.	TGTGCCAGCAGCTCGACAGTCTCTGGGGCCAACGTCCTGACTTTC	CASSSTVSGANVLTF
TRBJ1-1	.	TRBV11-3	.	TGTGCCAGCAGCTTAGAGACAGGTACTGAAGCTTTCTTT	CASSLETGTEAFF
TRBJ2-7	.	TRBV27	TRBD1	TGTGCCAGCAGTAAAAAGGGACAGGGCGAAACCTACGAGCAGTACTTC	CASSKKGQGETYEQYF
TRBJ2-1	.	TRBV18	TRBD1	TGTGCCAGCTCACCCGGGACAGGGGGCGAGCAGCAGTTCTTC	CASSPGTGGEQQFF
TRBJ2-5	.	TRBV5-4	TRBD1	TGTGCCAGCAGCTTGGAAATCGGACAGGAAACAAAAGAGACCCAGTACTTC	CASSLEIGQETKETQYF
TRBJ1-1	.	TRBV5-1	.	TGCGCCAGCGTCAGGGCGGGGGACACTGAAGCTTTCTTT	CASVRAGDTEAFF
TRBJ2-6	few	TRBV7-9	TRBD1	TGTGCCAGCGTAGACAGGGGGCCTCTCTCTGGGGCCAACGTCCTGACTTTC	CASVDRGPLSGANVLTF
TRBJ1-3	.	TRBV9	TRBD1	TGTGCCAGCGGGGACAGTTCTGGAAACACCATATATTTT	CASGDSSGNTIYF
TRBJ2-7	.	TRBV18	TRBD1	TGTGCCAGCTCACCACTGGGGACAGGGCCGTCCGAGCAGTACTTC	CASSPLGTGPSEQYF
TRBJ1-2	once	TRBV19	.	TGTGCCAGTACCAATAACTATGGCTACACCTTC	CASTNNYGYTF
TRBJ2-5	.	TRBV10-2	TRBD1	TGCGCCAGCAGTGCGAGGACAGGGGGGAGGCGAGAGACCCAGTACTTC	CASSARTGGRRETQYF
TRBJ1-6	.	TRBV5-1	TRBD1	TGCGCCAGCAGCTTGGTGACAGGGGGCCATAATAATTCACCCCTCCACTTT	CASSLVTGGHNNSPLHF